Sequencing of this T cell receptor beta chain was carried out in a study of cytomegalovirus exposure and HLA in healthy donors (dated by TCRdb to about 2017). Notes on the research overall: According to an earlier analysis of several hundred of the donors, some 180 million T cells yielded 117 million unique TCR beta sequences and approximately 300 Gb of sequence data. Approximately 300 gigabases of sequencing data and around 80 million unique TCR sequences made up an early release that covered nearly 650 HLA-typed donors. Of the roughly 400 genotyped donors, 75% to 85% were placed in the genetic ancestry cluster associated with self-reported Caucasian donors. The study aimed to test whether signatures of past pathogen exposure could be identified by cataloging public T cell receptors. The T cell repertoires of 550 to 850 subjects were profiled by immunosequencing and related to cytomegalovirus serostatus. In addition to the first cohort of roughly 700 subjects, a separate validation cohort of around 110 different subjects was used. To predict cytomegalovirus infection status, the study combined high-throughput TCR immunosequencing, statistical association of individual TCRs with disease status, and machine learning. To study patterns of TCR occurrence, a later analysis re-analyzed previously published TCR beta repertoires from 700 or so donors and added high-resolution HLA genotyping. Rather than drawing on any new phenotypic data, the later analysis identified candidate immune exposures from TCR beta sequences and the way those sequences occurred across donors. In an earlier analysis of roughly 600 of the donors, high-throughput TCR beta sequencing was used to judge whether each TCR beta V gene segment behaved as functional or pseudogenic. Donor age, sex, ethnicity and CMV serostatus were compiled alongside the repertoire data. A later genetic analysis used genome-wide SNP genotypes for about 65% of the 666 donors, treating that subset as a discovery cohort. All discovery cohort repertoires had been generated using a single sequencing platform. Both class I and class II loci were covered by HLA typing, at four-digit resolution. Typing coverage differed by locus: A, B, C, DRB1 and DQB1 were typed in roughly 629-640 donors, DQA1 in roughly 510, DPA1 in nearly 610, and DPB1 in just under 480. Because of strong linkage in the cohort, roughly five DR-DQ haplotypes were treated as single units for association and clustering. On average, roughly 250,000 unique TCR beta nucleotide sequences were sequenced per donor among fewer than 500 genotyped donors of the cohort, with 15% to 20% of those sequences being non-productive. Study-level results and caveats: Correlated functional status among segregating V segments might be attributable to linkage disequilibrium, but an unknown experimental factor could not be ruled out. Because some donors lacked HLA typing at each locus, the association tests relied only on the typed subset. This cohort had only TCR beta chains sequenced, and the lack of alpha or paired-chain data limited which features could be detected. Strong co-occurrence of HLA alleles, especially DR and DQ, made assigning TCR associations to individual alleles difficult. A further reported finding was that TCR beta sequences accurately predicted the HLA-A and HLA-B alleles for most subjects in the first cohort. An association between a missense DCLRE1C variant and V-gene and J-gene trimming of TCR beta chains was found in a later genetic analysis and replicated in an independent cohort. The sequencing pipeline was judged likely to have produced a cluster of highly shared sequence variants as a technical artifact. In a later analysis, several top co-occurrence clusters were reported to appear linked to parvovirus B19, influenza, CMV and Epstein-Barr virus. In an earlier analysis of approximately 600 of the donors, most TCR beta V segments were observed in productive rearrangements about 87% or about 30% of the time, broadly matching IMGT annotations. A later analysis associated about 17,000 TCR beta sequences with specific HLA alleles at a false discovery rate of 0.05. Compared with equally common non-associated chains, HLA-associated TCR beta chains in a later analysis were more clonally expanded and had lower generation probabilities. According to the authors, the approach could potentially be generalized to other disease states and immunological phenotypes. Some IMGT-functional V segments, including TRBV6-2 and TRBV6-3, could not be distinguished by the 87-base-pair reads and were therefore excluded. Most TCR sequences were seen in very few donors, while some public TCRs were found in many individuals. The classifier was reported to diagnose cytomegalovirus status with high specificity and sensitivity in both the original and validation cohorts. A later analysis found that TCR association rates varied across HLA loci, with DRB1 alleles showing the most associated TCRs and HLA-C alleles the fewest. A few of the identified cytomegalovirus-associated TCR beta chains were confirmed in vitro to be specific for cytomegalovirus antigens. In a later genetic analysis, fewer N-insertions in productive TCRs were reported among donors in an Asian-associated ancestry cluster than the roughly 700-donor mean. In the study, some 160 TCR beta chains were listed as associated with cytomegalovirus. Roughly uniform sequencing depth across donors was assumed in presence/absence analyses, although this assumption may not hold. CMV serostatus was the only immune exposure information available for the cohort. The earlier analysis of around 600 of the donors excluded approximately 17 rarely observed V segments, including chromosome 9 orphons, because counts were too low. According to a later analysis, most CMV-associated TCR beta chains appeared to be HLA-restricted, and the HLA associations seemed to be driven largely by CMV exposure.

In regard to this clone: What antigen it recognizes has not been identified. The input lacks base qualities; no much larger clone sits a single base away.

The library relied on the immunoSEQ multiplex PCR assay. The multiplex PCR relied on a mix of 60 forward primers for TCR Vbeta segments and 13 reverse primers for TCR Jbeta segments. The CDR3 region of rearranged TCR beta genes was amplified from genomic DNA with a multiplex PCR assay. The amplified TCR beta libraries were sequenced on the Illumina HiSeq System as 87-base-pair reads. In the original analysis: A later analysis tallied tens of millions of unique TCR beta chains across the 700 or so repertoires, and around 9.9 million of those chains were shared by two or more donors. A nearest-neighbor algorithm error-corrected the raw reads and collapsed the reads into unique sequences, merging closely related sequences to remove PCR and sequencing errors. CDR3 sequences were aligned to IMGT reference sequences to assign V, D and J gene segments. For a sequence to be retained, at least a six-nucleotide match to both a V gene segment and a J gene segment was required. A rearrangement was called productive if the CDR3 had no stop codons and remained in frame with V and J, and every other rearrangement was called non-productive. CDR3 was defined by IMGT convention, running from the second conserved V-encoded cysteine to the conserved J-encoded phenylalanine. The earlier analysis of approximately 590 of the donors excluded any sequence lacking an unambiguous match to a single V gene segment. An earlier analysis of approximately 590 of the donors classified V segments as functional when productive rearrangements were above 56.7% and as segregating when the standard deviation between donors was above 5%. A statistical classification framework was built for diagnosing cytomegalovirus status from the catalog of TCR beta chain sequences. In a later analysis, V and J genes were assigned by comparing TCR nucleotide sequences against IMGT/GENE-DB human TR gene sequences. In a later analysis, CDR3 sequences and most-parsimonious VDJ recombination scenarios were assigned using the TCRdist pipeline. A later analysis defined each TCR beta chain by its CDR3 amino acid sequence plus V-gene family, and excluded reads lacking a unique V-gene family. In a later analysis, several hundred highly shared, low-generation-probability nucleotide sequences were removed to address suspected cross-contamination and a sequencing artifact. In a later analysis, a clonal expansion index for each public chain was calculated from normalized within-repertoire ranks of inferred template counts. In a later analysis, generation probabilities were computed using a VDJ recombination model fitted to out-of-frame rearrangements, and the results were checked against IGoR. A later analysis scored TCR-TCR, TCR-HLA and TCR-CMV co-occurrence with hypergeometric tests, applying a repertoire-size bias correction to TCR pairs. To estimate false discovery rates, a later analysis permuted the HLA or CMV assignments 20 times. In a later analysis, co-occurring TCRs were grouped using DBSCAN, and TCRdist sequence similarity was added for clustering within HLA-allele-positive subsets. Co-occurrence clustering excluded repertoires with fewer than 30,000 or more than 120,000 public chains, plus five with anomalous nucleotide sharing. The table comes from immuneACCESS by way of TCRdb, which keeps in-frame sequences with V and J called. Part of the clones is missing from these tables; in studies checked, under half for an unresolved V gene and the rest for unknown reasons. V and J calls and clone size are as listed in that table; D and trimming were resolved from the DNA. For this sample there are tens of thousands of clones; 82% appear just once. The ten biggest clones cover 2.9% of the sample.

The germline V gene (reference sequence) gives CDR1 as LNHDA and CDR2 as SQIVND. Measured from the cysteine to the phenylalanine, the CDR3 is 17 residues long. The only DNA kept is the CDR3, 51 bases in frame from the first base. V was cut back by 0 bases and J by 7 bases, leaving a gap of 19 bases between them. The cohort was made up of about 610 healthy bone marrow donors. At the time of sampling, every cohort member was nominally healthy, though immune exposures that went unrecorded were likely present. The donor tested CMV seronegative and was one of the 352 seronegative cohort members. Every donor gave a peripheral blood sample, and the peripheral blood mononuclear cells from that sample were used for TCR beta sequencing. The Qiagen DNeasy Blood Extraction Kit was used to extract genomic DNA from the blood cell samples.

The receptor was derived from a man aged 50 to 60 in good health and CMV-seronegative. In this chain, TRBV19 is recombined with TRBJ1-3; matching of 6 bases hints at TRBD1 as the D gene. Sequences were obtained from PBMCs. The DNA sequence follows: TGTGCCAGTAGTATAGAAGGCGGCAGGGGTCGTGGGAACACCATATATTTT. The encoded protein is CASSIEGGRGRGNTIYF. Extended through the reference TRBV19 and TRBJ1-3 proteins, this CDR3 yields the full variable domain: DGGITQSPKYLFRKEGQNVTLSCEQNLNHDAMYWYRQDPGQGLRLIYYSQIVNDFQKGDIAEGYSVSREKKESFPLTVTSAQKNPTAFYLCASSIEGGRGRGNTIYFGEGSWLTVV.